This T cell receptor (beta chain) was sequenced for a study of blood T cell repertoires in COVID-19. Study at large: Collection of acute and convalescent COVID-19 samples took place in the United States, Italy and Spain. Nucleic acid was either cDNA or gDNA, and it came from T cells, B-cell-depleted T cells, or PBMCs.

Trimming left V 1 base short and J 0 bases short, with 12 bases between. The germline V gene encodes CDR1 SGHTA and CDR2 FQGNSA. The CDR3 spans 16 residues. Profiling relied on immunoSEQ multiplex PCR, and the TCRdb table lists in-frame clones only, not all of them. Altogether hundreds of thousands of clones are present, around 89% being singletons, with the ten largest covering over 10%. This clone came up a few times. Those enrolled in Seattle joined during active infection and were followed longitudinally afterward. The sample consisted of peripheral blood. The chain joins TRBV7-2 to TRBJ1-2, with D perhaps TRBD1 (6 bases). The clonotype originates from a woman between 50 and 59 years old with COVID-19, enrolled during active disease. CDR3 in DNA: TGTGCCAGCAGCTTAGGGGCAGGGGACCCTAACTATGGCTACACCTTC. Protein sequence: CASSLGAGDPNYGYTF.